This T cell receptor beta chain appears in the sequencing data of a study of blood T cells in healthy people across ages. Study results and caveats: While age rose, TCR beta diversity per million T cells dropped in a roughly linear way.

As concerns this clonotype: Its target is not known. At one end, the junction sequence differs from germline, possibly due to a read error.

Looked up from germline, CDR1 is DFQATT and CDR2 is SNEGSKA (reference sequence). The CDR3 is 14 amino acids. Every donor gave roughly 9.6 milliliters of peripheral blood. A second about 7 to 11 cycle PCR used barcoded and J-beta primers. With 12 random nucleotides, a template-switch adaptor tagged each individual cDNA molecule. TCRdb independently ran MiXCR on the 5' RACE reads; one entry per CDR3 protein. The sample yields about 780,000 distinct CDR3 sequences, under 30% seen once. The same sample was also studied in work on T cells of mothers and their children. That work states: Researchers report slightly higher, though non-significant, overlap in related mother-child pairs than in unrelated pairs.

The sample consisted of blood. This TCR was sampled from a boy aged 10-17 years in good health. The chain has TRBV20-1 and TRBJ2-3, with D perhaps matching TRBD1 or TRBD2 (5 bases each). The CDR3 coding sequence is TGCAGTGGGATTCCGGGACCAAGCACAGATATGCAGTATTTT. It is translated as CSGIPGPSTDMQYF.